This record concerns one T cell receptor (beta chain) sequence. The germline gives CDR1 ENHRY, CDR2 SYGVKD. CDR3 length equals 13 residues. With 2 bases removed from V and 4 bases from J, the gap between germline ends came to 8 bases. The sample belongs to a study of cytomegalovirus exposure and HLA in healthy donors. PCR primers comprised 60 Vbeta and 13 Jbeta primers. Profiled with immunoSEQ multiplex PCR; TCRdb holds only in-frame clones, not every one. The sample contains 200,000 to 250,000 clones, around 80% of which appear only once. The origin of this receptor is a woman aged 40-49 years in good health and CMV-seronegative. Sequenced material: PBMCs. This chain uses TRBV10-3 with TRBJ1-1; no firm D call. CDR3 sequence (DNA): TGTGCCATCAGTGAGGAGCAATCCACTGAAGCTTTCTTT. Its translation is CAISEEQSTEAFF.